The clone carrying this T cell receptor beta chain was seen many times. V shed 3 bases, J shed 0 bases, and the junction held 4 bases outside the gene matches. Germline values: CDR1 PRHDT, CDR2 FYEKMQ (reference sequence). CDR3 size: 15 residues. Synthesis of cDNA was accomplished via 5'RACE employing 10-nucleotide random UMIs. A single record per CDR3 protein comes from TCRdb applying MiXCR to the 5' RACE reads. The table has 80,000 to 95,000 distinct CDR3 sequences, under 4.5% seen once. The data were obtained in a study of neurological immune-mediated disorders. Study background: Of the approximately 34 patients with multiple sclerosis, about 30 had relapsing-remitting MS, whereas the remaining 3 had secondary progressive MS.

This clonotype was obtained from a woman aged 50 to 60 with multiple sclerosis. The chain couples TRBV13 to TRBJ1-1; the match to TRBD1 covers 7 bases. Sequenced sample: PBMCs. The CDR3 DNA is TGTGCCAGCAGCTTTCAGGGGGGAATGAACACTGAAGCTTTCTTT. Protein sequence: CASSFQGGMNTEAFF. Based on the CDR3 plus reference TRBV13 and TRBJ1-1, the full variable domain is AAGVIQSPRHLIKEKRETATLKCYPIPRHDTVYWYQQGPGQDPQFLISFYEKMQSDKGSIPDRFSAQQFSDYHSELNMSSLELGDSALYFCASSFQGGMNTEAFFGQGTRLTVV.